The present T cell receptor (beta chain) was sequenced within a study of lymphopenia after photon versus proton radiotherapy. TCRdb's copy holds only in-frame clones and misses some; the assay was immunoSEQ multiplex PCR. The sample comprises some 55,000 clones, 80% to 90% of which are singletons, and less than 35% rests with the top ten. Deletions cut 1 base from V and 1 base from J, with 7 bases between. CDR1 SGHTA and CDR2 FQGNSA come from the germline V gene. The CDR3 is 14 amino acids. The TCR comes from a man aged 45 to 65 with gastric cancer. The sample consisted of peripheral blood, taken from a patient treated with photon-based radiotherapy. The rearrangement joins TRBV7-2 to TRBJ2-5; D ambiguous. CDR3 in amino acids: CASSLVAAQETQYF. As DNA, the CDR3 is TGTGCCAGCAGCTTAGTCGCGGCCCAAGAGACCCAGTACTTC.